Listed here are 4 T cell receptor beta chains from one sample, sequenced in a study of cytomegalovirus exposure and HLA in healthy donors. In the PCR, 60 Vbeta and 13 Jbeta primers were used. The table came from immunoSEQ multiplex PCR; TCRdb's copy has only in-frame clones and leaves some out. This repertoire shows 70,000 to 95,000 clones, roughly 80% found once; its top ten account for 13%. Input material: PBMCs. Receptors originate from a human donor in good health.

This chain uses TRBV2 with TRBJ2-6; 7 nucleotides match TRBD1. Germline V gene data show CDR1 as SNHLY and CDR2 as FYNNEI. This CDR3 spans 15 amino acids. V lost 6 bases and J lost 8; bases outside the gene matches: 10. The CDR3 spells CASSPNRGPTNVLTF. CDR3 coding DNA: TGTGCCAGCAGCCCCAACAGGGGACCTACCAACGTCCTGACTTTC.

This chain uses TRBV27 with TRBJ2-7, with a possible D match to TRBD2 (6 bases). With 11 bases removed from V and 1 base from J, the gap between germline ends came to 18 bases. The CDR3 covers 14 residues. CDR1 and CDR2 from the germline V gene are MNHEY and SMNVEV (reference sequence). CDR3 in DNA: TGTGCCGCCGGAGGGCTAATCGGGTCCTACGAGCAGTACTTC. Protein: CAAGGLIGSYEQYF.

J is TRBJ2-3 and V is TRBV5-8, with D perhaps TRBD1 (5 bases). The germline CDR1 and CDR2 sequences are SGHTS and YDEGEE. The germline V and J ends were trimmed by 2 bases and 0 bases, with 7 bases remaining between them. The CDR3 sequence is 14 residues long. Here the CDR3 reads CASSFRVSTDTQYF. The CDR3, as DNA: TGTGCCAGCAGCTTCAGGGTTAGCACAGATACGCAGTATTTT.

A note on this clone: The germline gene is not matched at one end of the junction; a read error may be the cause. This sequence joins TRBV7-9 and TRBJ1-6; possibly TRBD1 for D (6 bases). The CDR3 has 15 residues. Germline CDR1 SEHNR, CDR2 FQNEAQ (reference sequence). This CDR3 reads CASGVAGAQISPLNF. The CDR3 nucleotides are TGTGCCAGCGGCGTGGCAGGGGCACAAATTTCACCCCTCAACTTT.